The rows below give T cell receptor beta chains drawn from one sample of a study of blood T cell repertoires in COVID-19. TCRdb's copy holds only in-frame clones and misses some; the assay was immunoSEQ multiplex PCR. Among about 190,000 clones listed, under 90% were seen once. Sample: peripheral blood. The receptors shown here come from a middle-aged man with acute or convalescent COVID-19. Each CDR3 is given with its conserved first and last residue. A D gene is named only where the DNA matches it firmly. Not every row has a clone size; where given, it reads once, few, many or a size class.

size	V	length	D	J	DNA	CDR3
-	TRBV6-1	14	-	TRBJ2-7	TGTGCCAGCAGTGAACCTCTCCTTAAAAACGAGCAGTACTTC	CASSEPLLKNEQYF
-	TRBV25-1	13	TRBD1	TRBJ2-7	TGTGCCAGCAGTCAGGGGGCGCGGTACGAGCAGTACTTC	CASSQGARYEQYF
once	TRBV28	11	-	TRBJ2-7	TGTGCCAGCAGTCCCCGTTACAAGCAGTACTTC	CASSPRYKQYF
once	TRBV13	13	TRBD1	TRBJ2-7	TGTGCCAGCAGCCCAGACAGGGACCTCGAGCAGTACTTC	CASSPDRDLEQYF
-	TRBV4-2	12	-	TRBJ2-1	TGTGCCAGCAGCCCCACTTCTGGTGAGCAGTTCTTC	CASSPTSGEQFF
-	TRBV7-9	11	-	TRBJ2-5	TGTGCCAGCAGCTCCCCTCGGGGCCAGTACTTC	CASSSPRGQYF
-	TRBV28	17	-	TRBJ1-5	TGTGCCGCATCTCCAGAACATTACGGGTATAGCAATCAGCCCCAGCATTTT	CAASPEHYGYSNQPQHF
once	TRBV5-6	16	TRBD1	TRBJ1-2	TGTGCCAGCAGTAAATCCCCGACAGGGCTTACCTATGGCTACACCTTC	CASSKSPTGLTYGYTF
-	TRBV6-5	13	-	TRBJ1-2	TGTGCCAGCAGTAGGGCAGGGGTAAATGGCTACACCTTC	CASSRAGVNGYTF
-	TRBV6-5	14	-	TRBJ1-2	TGTGCCAGCAGTTACCAGGGAGGTGGATATGGCTACACCTTC	CASSYQGGGYGYTF
-	TRBV30	14	-	TRBJ1-4	TGTGCCTGGAGGACTCTCACGCTGGGTGAAAAACTGTTTTTT	CAWRTLTLGEKLFF
-	TRBV5-1	15	-	TRBJ1-1	TGCGCCAGCACCATACTCCGGCTGGGAGACACTGAAGCTTTCTTT	CASTILRLGDTEAFF
-	TRBV5-8	20	TRBD2	TRBJ2-1	TGTGCCAGCAGCCTTGCCGGGACTAGCGGGGGGGCCCGCTCCTACAATGAGCAGTTCTTC	CASSLAGTSGGARSYNEQFF
-	TRBV11-1	14	TRBD1	TRBJ1-1	TGTGCCAGCAGCCCATACGCTGACAGGGTGTCGGCTTTCTTT	CASSPYADRVSAFF
-	TRBV24-1	13	-	TRBJ2-1	TGTGCCACCAGTGATTCTCGACTCAATGAGCAGTTCTTC	CATSDSRLNEQFF
-	TRBV12-5	15	TRBD1	TRBJ1-2	TGTGCTAGTGGTTTGGATTGGGACAGAAACTATGGCTACACCTTC	CASGLDWDRNYGYTF
-	TRBV28	13	-	TRBJ1-1	TGTGCCAGCCAATTCCGGGGGAACACTGAAGCTTTCTTT	CASQFRGNTEAFF
few	TRBV7-2	14	-	TRBJ2-5	TGTGCCAGCAGTATACGGACTTCCTCGGAGACCCAGTACTTC	CASSIRTSSETQYF
-	TRBV6-5	13	TRBD1	TRBJ1-1	TGTGCCAGCAGTACCCCGACAGGGGGCGAAGCTTTCTTT	CASSTPTGGEAFF
-	TRBV7-9	15	-	TRBJ2-7	TGTGCCAGCAGCTGGGCCGGGGTAACCAGCTACGAGCAGTACTTC	CASSWAGVTSYEQYF
-	TRBV6-5	16	TRBD1	TRBJ2-1	TGTGCCAGCAGTTACACGGACAGGGCGGGCTACAATGAGCAGTTCTTC	CASSYTDRAGYNEQFF
once	TRBV9	17	TRBD2	TRBJ2-2	TGTGCCAGCAGCGGAGGGGGACTAGCGGGGAGCACCGGGGAGCTGTTTTTT	CASSGGGLAGSTGELFF
-	TRBV7-2	19	TRBD1	TRBJ1-6	TGTGCCAGCAGCTTAGTTATTACCTGGGACAGGGCCGATAATTCACCCCTCCACTTT	CASSLVITWDRADNSPLHF
-	TRBV4-1	14	-	TRBJ2-7	TGCGCCAGCAGCCCACGACTCGACTCCTACGAGCAGTACTTC	CASSPRLDSYEQYF
-	TRBV7-7	14	-	TRBJ2-5	TGTGCTAGCAGCTTATTCGGGGTGAGGGAGACCCAGTACTTC	CASSLFGVRETQYF
-	TRBV4-3	20	TRBD1	TRBJ2-6	TGCGCCAGCAGCCATTACGCTACAGGGGCTCGAGACTTTGGGGCCAACGTCCTGACTTTC	CASSHYATGARDFGANVLTF
once	TRBV5-1	14	TRBD1	TRBJ1-1	TGCGCCAGCAGAGGCCGGGACAGGGAGACTGAAGCTTTCTTT	CASRGRDRETEAFF
-	TRBV6-5	15	TRBD1	TRBJ2-1	TGTGCCAGCATTACGGCGACAGGGGGGAACAATGAGCAGTTCTTC	CASITATGGNNEQFF
-	TRBV27	15	TRBD2	TRBJ2-1	TGTGCCAGCAGCTATGGGGGGGTCCTGCGGTCCGAGCAGTTCTTC	CASSYGGVLRSEQFF
-	TRBV2	14	-	TRBJ1-2	TGTGCCAGCAGTGAAGCGACAGGCTACTATGGCTACACCTTC	CASSEATGYYGYTF